A single sample is the source of the 3 T cell receptor beta chains below, sequenced in a study of CD8+CD57+ T cells in acquired aplastic anemia (dated by TCRdb to the late 2010s). Sequenced on an Illumina HiSeq 2000. Profiling of TCR beta VDJ combinations and CDR3 sequences used genomic DNA as the template. TCRdb itself trimmed the public reads at Q25 with fastp, ran MiXCR and retained productive beta chains. Rows matching on CDR3 protein sequence are summarized as one entry with the most common DNA and genes. Present in this sample are 250,000 to 350,000 distinct CDR3 sequences, roughly 50% of which were seen just once. Roughly 8% of the sample belongs to the ten largest clones. The sequencing sample was made of sorted CD4+, CD8+, or CD8+CD57+ T cells (not recorded which) from PBMCs. Every receptor here comes from a human donor with severe aplastic anemia or a healthy control (not recorded which).

The chain combines TRBV7-2 with TRBJ1-2; the match to TRBD1 covers 8 bases. With 3 bases clipped from V and 0 bases from J, the junction kept 3 bases outside the gene matches. Per germline, CDR1 SGHTA and CDR2 FQGNSA. The CDR3 has 15 amino acids. CDR3 nucleotide sequence: TGTGCCAGCAGCTTGGACAGGGTAGCTAACTATGGCTACACCTTC. Translated, it gives CASSLDRVANYGYTF.

The chain employs TRBV24-1 and TRBJ2-3; D gene uncertain. The V gene lost 1 base and the J gene lost 3 bases, with 10 bases spanning the gap. The germline V gene has CDR1 KGHDR and CDR2 SFDVKD. CDR3 length: 15 amino acids. The CDR3 bases are TGTGCCACCAGTGATTTCGGCGGCAGTACAGATACGCAGTATTTT. Translating it yields CATSDFGGSTDTQYF.

As concerns this clonotype: The junction departs from the called germline gene at one end, perhaps through a read error. This chain joins TRBV9 and TRBJ2-3; 9 bases fit TRBD2. The CDR3 totals 15 residues. Germline V gene data show CDR1 as SGDLS and CDR2 as YYNGEE. The CDR3 DNA reads TGTGCCAGCAGCGTCGACGGGACTAGCACAGATACGCAGTACTTT. Protein: CASSVDGTSTDTQYF.